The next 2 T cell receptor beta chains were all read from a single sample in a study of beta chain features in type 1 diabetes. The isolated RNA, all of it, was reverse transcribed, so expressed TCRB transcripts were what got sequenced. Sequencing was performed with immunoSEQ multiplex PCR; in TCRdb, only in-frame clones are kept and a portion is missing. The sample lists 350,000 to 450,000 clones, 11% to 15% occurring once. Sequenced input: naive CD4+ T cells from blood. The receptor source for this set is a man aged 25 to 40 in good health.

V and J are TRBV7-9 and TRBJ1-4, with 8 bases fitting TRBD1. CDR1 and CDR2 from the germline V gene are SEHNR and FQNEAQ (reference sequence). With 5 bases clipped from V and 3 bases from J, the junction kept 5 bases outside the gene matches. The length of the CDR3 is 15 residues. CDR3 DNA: TGTGCCAGCAGCCCCACGACAGGGGCTAATGAAAAACTGTTTTTT. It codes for CASSPTTGANEKLFF.

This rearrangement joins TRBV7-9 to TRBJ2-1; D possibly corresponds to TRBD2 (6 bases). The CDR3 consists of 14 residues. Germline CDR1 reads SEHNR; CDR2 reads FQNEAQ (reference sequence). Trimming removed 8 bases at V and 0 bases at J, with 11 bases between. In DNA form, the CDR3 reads TGTGCCAGCGGGACTCCAAGCTCCTACAATGAGCAGTTCTTC. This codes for CASGTPSSYNEQFF.